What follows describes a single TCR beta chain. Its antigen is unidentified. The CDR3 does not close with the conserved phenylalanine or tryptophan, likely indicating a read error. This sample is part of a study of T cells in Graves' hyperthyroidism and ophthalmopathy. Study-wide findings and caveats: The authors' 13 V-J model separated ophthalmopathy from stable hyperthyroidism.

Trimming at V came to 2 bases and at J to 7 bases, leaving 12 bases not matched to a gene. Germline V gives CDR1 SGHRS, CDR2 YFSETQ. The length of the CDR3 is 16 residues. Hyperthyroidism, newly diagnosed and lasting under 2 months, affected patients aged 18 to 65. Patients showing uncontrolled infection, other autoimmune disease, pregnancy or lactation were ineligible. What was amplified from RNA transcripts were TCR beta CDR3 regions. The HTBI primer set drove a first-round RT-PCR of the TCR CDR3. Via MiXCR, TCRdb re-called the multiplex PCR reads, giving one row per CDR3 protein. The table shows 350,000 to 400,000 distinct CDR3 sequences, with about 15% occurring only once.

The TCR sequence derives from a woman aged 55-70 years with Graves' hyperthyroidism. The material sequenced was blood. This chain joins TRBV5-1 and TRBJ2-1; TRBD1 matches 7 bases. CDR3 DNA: TGCGCCAGCAGCTTCGAGACAGGGAAGTGGTTGAATGAGCAGTTCCTC. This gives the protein CASSFETGKWLNEQFL.